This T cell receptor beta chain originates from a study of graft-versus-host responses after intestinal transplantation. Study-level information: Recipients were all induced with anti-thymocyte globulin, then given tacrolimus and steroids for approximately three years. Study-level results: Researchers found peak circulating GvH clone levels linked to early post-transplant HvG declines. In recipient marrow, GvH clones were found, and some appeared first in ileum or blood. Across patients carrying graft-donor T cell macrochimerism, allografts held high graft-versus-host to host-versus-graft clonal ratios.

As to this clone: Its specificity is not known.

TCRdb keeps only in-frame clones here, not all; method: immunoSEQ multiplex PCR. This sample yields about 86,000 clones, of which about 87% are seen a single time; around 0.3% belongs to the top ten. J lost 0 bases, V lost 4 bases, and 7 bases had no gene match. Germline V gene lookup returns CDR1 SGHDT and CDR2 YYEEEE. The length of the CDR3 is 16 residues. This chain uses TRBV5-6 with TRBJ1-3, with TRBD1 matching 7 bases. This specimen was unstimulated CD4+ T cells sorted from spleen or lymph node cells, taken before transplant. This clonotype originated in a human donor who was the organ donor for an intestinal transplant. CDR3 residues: CASSRPGTDSGNTIYF. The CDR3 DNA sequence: TGTGCCAGCAGCCGGCCTGGGACAGACTCTGGAAACACCATATATTTT.